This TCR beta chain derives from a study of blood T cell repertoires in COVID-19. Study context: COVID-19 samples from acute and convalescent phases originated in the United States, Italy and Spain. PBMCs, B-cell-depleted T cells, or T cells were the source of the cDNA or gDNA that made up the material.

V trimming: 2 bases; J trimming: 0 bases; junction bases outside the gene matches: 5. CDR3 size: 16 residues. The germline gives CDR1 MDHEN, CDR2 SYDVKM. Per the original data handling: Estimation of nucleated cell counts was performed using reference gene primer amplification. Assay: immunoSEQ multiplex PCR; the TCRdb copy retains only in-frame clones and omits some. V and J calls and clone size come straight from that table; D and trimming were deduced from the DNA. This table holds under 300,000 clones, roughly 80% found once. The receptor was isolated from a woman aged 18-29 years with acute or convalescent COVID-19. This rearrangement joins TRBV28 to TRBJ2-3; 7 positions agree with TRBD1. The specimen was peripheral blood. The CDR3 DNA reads TGTGCCAGCAGTTTAGGGACAGCAACTAGCACAGATACGCAGTATTTT. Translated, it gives CASSLGTATSTDTQYF.